This T cell receptor beta chain was captured in a study of CD8+ T cells in alopecia areata. With regard to this clone: Its antigen is as yet unknown. Since no conserved phenylalanine or tryptophan closes the CDR3, a read error is the likely cause.

Sequencing templates came from extracted RNA that was reverse transcribed into cDNA. Method: immunoSEQ multiplex PCR; TCRdb's copy keeps in-frame clones and lacks some. Of about 76,000 clones listed, around 61% are singletons. Stated treatment: oral pan-JAK inhibitor, 5-10 mg twice daily. This CDR3 comprises 16 residues. CDR1 is SGHAT, CDR2 FQNNGV, per germline. Trimming at V came to 5 bases and at J to 2 bases, leaving 8 bases not matched to a gene. Notes on the study in general: A large proportion of expanded lesional clones were detected persisting in scalp and blood during tofacitinib.

The source was CD8+ T cells sorted from blood, collected at week 24, from a patient treated with tofacitinib. The receptor comes from a human donor with alopecia areata. The chain links TRBV11-2 to TRBJ2-2, with 7 positions matching TRBD2. The CDR3 DNA reads as TGTGCCAGCAGCCCGTGGGCGGGGGATAACACCGGGGAGCTGTTTCTT. Translated, it gives CASSPWAGDNTGELFL.